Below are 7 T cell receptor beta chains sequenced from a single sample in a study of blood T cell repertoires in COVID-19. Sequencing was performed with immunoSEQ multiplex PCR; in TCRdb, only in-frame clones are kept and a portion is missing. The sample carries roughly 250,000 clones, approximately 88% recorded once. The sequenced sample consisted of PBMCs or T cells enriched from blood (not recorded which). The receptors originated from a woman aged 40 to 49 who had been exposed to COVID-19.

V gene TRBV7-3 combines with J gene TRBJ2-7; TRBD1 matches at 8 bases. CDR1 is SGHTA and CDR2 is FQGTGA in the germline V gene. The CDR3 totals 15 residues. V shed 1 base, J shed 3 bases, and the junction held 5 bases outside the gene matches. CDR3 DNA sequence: TGTGCCAGCAGCTTAATGGGGACAGGATTCTACGAGCAGTACTTC. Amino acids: CASSLMGTGFYEQYF. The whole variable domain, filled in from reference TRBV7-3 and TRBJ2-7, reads GAGVSQTPSNKVTEKGKYVELRCDPISGHTALYWYRQSLGQGPEFLIYFQGTGAADDSGLPNDRFFAVRPEGSVSTLKIQRTERGDSAVYLCASSLMGTGFYEQYFGPGTRLTVT.

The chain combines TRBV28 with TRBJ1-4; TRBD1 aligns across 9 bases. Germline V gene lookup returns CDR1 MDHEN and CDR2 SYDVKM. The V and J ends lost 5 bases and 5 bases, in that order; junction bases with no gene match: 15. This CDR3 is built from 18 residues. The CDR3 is CASSGHRDRVLFNEKLFF. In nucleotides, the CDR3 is TGTGCCAGCAGTGGGCACCGGGACAGGGTTCTTTTCAATGAAAAACTGTTTTTT.

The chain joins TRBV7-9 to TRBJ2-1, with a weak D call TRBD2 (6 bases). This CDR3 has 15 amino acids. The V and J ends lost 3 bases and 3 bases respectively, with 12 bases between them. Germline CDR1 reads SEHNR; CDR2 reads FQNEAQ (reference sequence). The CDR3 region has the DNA TGTGCCAGCAGCTTGGCGGGACGCATCTACAATGAGCAGTTCTTC. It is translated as CASSLAGRIYNEQFF. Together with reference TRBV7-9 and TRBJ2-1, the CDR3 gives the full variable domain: DTGVSQNPRHKITKRGQNVTFRCDPISEHNRLYWYRQTLGQGPEFLTYFQNEAQLEKSRLLSDRFSAERPKGSFSTLEIQRTEQGDSAMYLCASSLAGRIYNEQFFGPGTRLTVL.

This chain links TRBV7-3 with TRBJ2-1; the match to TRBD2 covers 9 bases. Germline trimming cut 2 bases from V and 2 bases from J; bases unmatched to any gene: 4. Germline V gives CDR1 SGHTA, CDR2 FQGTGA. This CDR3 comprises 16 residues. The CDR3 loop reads CASSLAGGPPYNEQFF. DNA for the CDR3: TGTGCCAGCAGCTTAGCGGGAGGGCCCCCCTACAATGAGCAGTTCTTC.

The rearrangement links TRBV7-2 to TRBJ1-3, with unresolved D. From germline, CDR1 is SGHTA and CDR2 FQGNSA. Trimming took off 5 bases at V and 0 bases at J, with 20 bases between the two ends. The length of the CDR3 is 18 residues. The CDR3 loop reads CASSRQPVKTGSGNTIYF. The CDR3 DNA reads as TGTGCCAGCAGCCGTCAACCAGTTAAGACGGGCTCTGGAAACACCATATATTTT.

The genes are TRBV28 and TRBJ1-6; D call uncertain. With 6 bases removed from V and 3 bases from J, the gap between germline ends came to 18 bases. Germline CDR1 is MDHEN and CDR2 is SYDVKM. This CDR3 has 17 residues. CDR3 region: CASRAGAGAYYNSPLHF. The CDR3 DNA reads TGTGCCAGCAGGGCTGGAGCGGGTGCTTACTATAATTCACCCCTCCACTTT.

In DNA, the CDR3 is TGTGCCTGGAGTGTAGGGGGTGGCACTGAAGCTTTCTTT. Amino acid sequence: CAWSVGGGTEAFF. This rearrangement joins TRBV30 to TRBJ1-1, with a tentative D call TRBD1 (6 bases). The CDR3 has 13 residues. Germline values: CDR1 GTSNPN, CDR2 SVGIG (reference sequence). Trimming removed 0 bases from V and 4 bases from J, with 9 bases in between.